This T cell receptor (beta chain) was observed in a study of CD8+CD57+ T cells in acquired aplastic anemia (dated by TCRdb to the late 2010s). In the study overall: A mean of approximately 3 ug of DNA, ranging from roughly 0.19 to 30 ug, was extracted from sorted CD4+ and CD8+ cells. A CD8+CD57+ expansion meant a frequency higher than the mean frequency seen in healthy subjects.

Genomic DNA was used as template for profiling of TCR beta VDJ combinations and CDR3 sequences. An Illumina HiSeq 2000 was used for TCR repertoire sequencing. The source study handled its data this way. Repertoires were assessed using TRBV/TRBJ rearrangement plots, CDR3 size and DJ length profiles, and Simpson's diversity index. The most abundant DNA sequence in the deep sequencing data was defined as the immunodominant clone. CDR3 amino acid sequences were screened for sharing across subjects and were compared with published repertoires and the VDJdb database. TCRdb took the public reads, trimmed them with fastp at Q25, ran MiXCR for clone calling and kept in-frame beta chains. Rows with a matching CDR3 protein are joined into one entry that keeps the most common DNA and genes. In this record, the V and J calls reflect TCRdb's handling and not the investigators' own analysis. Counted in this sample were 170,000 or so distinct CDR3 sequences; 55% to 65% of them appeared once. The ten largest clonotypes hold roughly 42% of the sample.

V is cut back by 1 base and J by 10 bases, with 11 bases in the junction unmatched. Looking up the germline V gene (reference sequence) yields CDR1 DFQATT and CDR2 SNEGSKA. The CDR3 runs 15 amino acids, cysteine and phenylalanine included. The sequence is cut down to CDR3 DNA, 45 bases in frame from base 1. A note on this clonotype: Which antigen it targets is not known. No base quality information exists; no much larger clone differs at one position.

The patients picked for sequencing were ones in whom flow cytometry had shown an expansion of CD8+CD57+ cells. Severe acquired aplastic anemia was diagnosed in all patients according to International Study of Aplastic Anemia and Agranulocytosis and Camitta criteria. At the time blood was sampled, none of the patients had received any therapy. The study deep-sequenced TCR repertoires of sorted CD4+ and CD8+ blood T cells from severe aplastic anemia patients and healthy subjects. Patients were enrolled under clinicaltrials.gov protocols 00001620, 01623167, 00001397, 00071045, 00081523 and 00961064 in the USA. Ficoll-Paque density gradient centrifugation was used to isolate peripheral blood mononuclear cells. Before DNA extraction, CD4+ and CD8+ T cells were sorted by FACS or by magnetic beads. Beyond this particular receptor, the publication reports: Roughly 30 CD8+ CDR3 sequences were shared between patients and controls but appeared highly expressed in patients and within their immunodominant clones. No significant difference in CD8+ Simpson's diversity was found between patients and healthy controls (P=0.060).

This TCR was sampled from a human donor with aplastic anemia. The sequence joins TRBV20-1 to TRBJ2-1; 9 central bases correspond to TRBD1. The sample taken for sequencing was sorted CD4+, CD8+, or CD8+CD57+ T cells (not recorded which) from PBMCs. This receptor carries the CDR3 CSARGGGQGTAEQFF. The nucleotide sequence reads TGCAGTGCTAGAGGCGGAGGACAGGGGACCGCGGAGCAGTTCTTC.